This T cell receptor beta chain comes out of a study of shared clonotypes between healthy human individuals. Study information: Ranging from 18 to 49 in age, donors were two women and three men.

The V gene's germline CDR1 is MNHEY and CDR2 SVGAGI. The junction had 6 bases not matched to a gene; V was cut back by 4 bases and J by 12 bases. This CDR3 has 12 amino acids. Assay used: immunoSEQ multiplex PCR; TCRdb lists only in-frame clones, some missing. The sample has millions of clones, roughly 94% seen once; the top ten hold 0.1% to 0.15%. Caucasian adults residing in Nashville, Tennessee made up all the donors. Source material: naive CD4+ T cells sorted from blood. Specified subset: CD45RA+ positively selected. The clonotype comes from a man aged 18 to 30 in good health. The chain employs TRBV6-5 and TRBJ1-2; 9 nucleotides line up with TRBD1. CDR3 protein: CASSSVTGGNTF. CDR3 DNA sequence: TGTGCCAGCAGTTCGGTGACAGGGGGTAACACCTTC.